This passage covers 17 T cell receptor beta chains from one sample sequenced in a study of cytomegalovirus exposure and HLA in healthy donors. Data came from immunoSEQ multiplex PCR; TCRdb stores just in-frame clones and leaves some out. The profile covers about 310,000 clones, with around 90% appearing a single time and approximately 0.95% taken by the ten largest. The material sequenced was PBMCs. These receptors were obtained from a man aged 25 to 40 in good health and CMV-seronegative.

This chain connects TRBV18 to TRBJ2-1; TRBD1 matches 7 bases. The germline CDR1 and CDR2 sequences are KGHSH and LQKENI. CDR3 length: 14 amino acids. Germline trimming cut 2 bases from V and 4 bases from J; bases unmatched to any gene: 2. CDR3 in DNA: TGTGCCAGCTCACCAGGGACAGATTACAATGAGCAGTTCTTC. Translation: CASSPGTDYNEQFF.

This clone was seen a few times. The genes are TRBV18 and TRBJ2-7, with a weak D call TRBD1 (6 bases). The CDR3 covers 14 residues. In germline, CDR1 is KGHSH, CDR2 LQKENI. Deletions cut 5 bases from V and 2 bases from J, with 13 bases between. The CDR3 nucleotides are TGTGCCAGCTCATTACCCGGGACACCCTACGAGCAGTACTTC. It is translated as CASSLPGTPYEQYF.

The chain links TRBV9 to TRBJ1-1; the D gene is possibly TRBD1 (5 bases). CDR3 length: 13 amino acids. Trimming took 3 bases from V and 1 from J, leaving 7 bases between them. CDR1 is SGDLS, CDR2 YYNGEE, per germline. The CDR3 bases are TGTGCCAGCAGCGATGGGGCGAACACTGAAGCTTTCTTT. Amino acid sequence: CASSDGANTEAFF.

The J gene is TRBJ1-3, the V gene TRBV2, with a tentative D call TRBD1 (5 bases). This CDR3 spans 13 amino acids. Germline V gives CDR1 SNHLY, CDR2 FYNNEI. Trimming removed 11 bases from V and 0 bases from J, with 11 bases in between. The CDR3 sequence is CAPGGLSGNTIYF. Here the CDR3 DNA reads TGTGCCCCCGGGGGACTCTCTGGAAACACCATATATTTT. The entire variable domain, with the rest obtained from reference TRBV2 and TRBJ1-3, is as follows: EPEVTQTPSHQVTQMGQEVILRCVPISNHLYFYWYRQILGQKVEFLVSFYNNEISEKSEIFDDQFSVERPDGSNFTLKIRSTKLEDSAMYFCAPGGLSGNTIYFGEGSWLTVV.

The chain recombines TRBV4-1 with TRBJ2-7; D gene uncertain. Germline-derived CDR1 and CDR2 are MGHRA and YSYEKL. Trimming shortened V by 4 bases and J by 4 bases, and 11 bases separated the two germline ends. This CDR3 has 13 amino acids. The CDR3 DNA follows: TGCGCCAGCAGCCCAGGCCTATCATACGAGCAGTACTTC. It specifies CASSPGLSYEQYF.

This chain links TRBV7-8 with TRBJ2-7, with 9 bases fitting TRBD1. Looked up from germline, CDR1 is SGHVS and CDR2 is FQNEAQ. This CDR3 region has 15 residues. The trim removed 7 bases at V and 6 bases at J, leaving 13 bases unmatched. The CDR3 DNA reads TGTGCCAGCACTCTATTTCAGGGACAGGGTAGCGAGCAGTACTTC. Its protein is CASTLFQGQGSEQYF.

The chain combines TRBV30 with TRBJ1-3, with no clear D. Germline CDR1 is GTSNPN and CDR2 is SVGIG (reference sequence). Trimming removed 3 bases at V and 8 bases at J, with 8 bases between. CDR3 length: 11 residues. CDR3 DNA: TGTGCCTGGAGCGACCAGGACACCATATATTTT. Protein sequence: CAWSDQDTIYF.

The chain combines TRBV5-4 with TRBJ2-5; possible D gene TRBD2, 6 bases. Germline CDR1 reads SGHNT; CDR2 reads YYREEE (reference sequence). The CDR3 runs to 13 residues. Trimming removed 5 bases at V and 2 bases at J, with 10 bases between. The DNA for the CDR3 is TGTGCCAGCAGGGAGGGTGGACAAGAGACCCAGTACTTC. This gives the protein CASREGGQETQYF.

The rearrangement links TRBV29-1 to TRBJ2-1; D gene unclear. In germline, CDR1 is SQVTM, CDR2 ANQGSEA. The CDR3 is made up of 12 amino acids. V was clipped by 7 bases and J by 4 bases, with 11 bases between them. The CDR3 DNA is TGCAGCGCCGGCGGATTTTACAATGAGCAGTTCTTC. Amino acid sequence: CSAGGFYNEQFF.

The rearrangement uses TRBV9 and TRBJ2-1; 7 bases align to TRBD1. Germline V gene sequence: CDR1 SGDLS, CDR2 YYNGEE. The CDR3 has 15 residues. Unmatched junction bases numbered 4, after V lost 0 bases and J lost 4 bases. Here the CDR3 reads CASSVEGAPYNEQFF. CDR3 coding DNA: TGTGCCAGCAGCGTAGAGGGGGCCCCTTACAATGAGCAGTTCTTC.

This rearrangement joins TRBV25-1 to TRBJ2-1; D not certain. CDR1 is MGHDK, CDR2 SYGVNS, per germline. This CDR3 is built from 14 residues. The germline V and J ends were trimmed by 9 bases and 4 bases, with 16 bases remaining between them. This CDR3 is CASKNSGPYNEQFF. The CDR3 DNA is TGTGCCAGTAAAAATTCGGGTCCTTACAATGAGCAGTTCTTC.

This chain uses TRBV27 with TRBJ2-7; 8 nucleotides agree with TRBD1. This CDR3 has 16 residues. Germline trimming cut 5 bases from V and 1 base from J; bases unmatched to any gene: 10. CDR1 MNHEY and CDR2 SMNVEV come from the germline V gene (reference sequence). The CDR3 DNA follows: TGTGCCAGCAGTCCTTCGACAGGGGATGAATCCTACGAGCAGTACTTC. It is translated as CASSPSTGDESYEQYF.

This chain's CDR3 is CASSRTGGYEQYF. The CDR3 DNA follows: TGTGCCAGCAGCCGGACAGGGGGTTACGAGCAGTACTTC. The rearrangement uses TRBV7-9 and TRBJ2-7; 10 nucleotides align to TRBD1. The CDR3 loop spans 13 amino acids. Germline values: CDR1 SEHNR, CDR2 FQNEAQ (reference sequence). The V gene end was trimmed by 5 bases and the J gene end by 4 bases; junction bases not matched to a gene: 2. The whole variable domain, remainder taken from reference TRBV7-9 and TRBJ2-7, is DTGVSQNPRHKITKRGQNVTFRCDPISEHNRLYWYRQTLGQGPEFLTYFQNEAQLEKSRLLSDRFSAERPKGSFSTLEIQRTEQGDSAMYLCASSRTGGYEQYFGPGTRLTVT.

CDR3 in amino acids: CASTRTGDSTGELFF. The CDR3 DNA is TGCGCCAGCACACGGACCGGGGATAGCACCGGGGAGCTGTTTTTT. The V call is TRBV5-1, the J call TRBJ2-2, with D perhaps TRBD2 (5 bases). Trimming left V 6 bases short and J 4 bases short, with 16 bases between. CDR3 length: 15 amino acids. Germline V lookup: CDR1 SGHRS, CDR2 YFSETQ.

This clone has a count of ten or more. The chain uses TRBV7-8 and TRBJ2-3, with 8 positions matching TRBD2. Germline V gene lookup returns CDR1 SGHVS and CDR2 FQNEAQ. The CDR3 is 15 amino acids. J gave up 6 bases and V 3 bases, and 8 bases lay outside the gene matches. The CDR3 DNA follows: TGTGCCAGCAGCTTTCGGCTAGCGGGCATGGATACGCAGTATTTT. Residues: CASSFRLAGMDTQYF.

This rearrangement joins TRBV27 to TRBJ2-7, with 7 bases that match TRBD1. Germline CDR1 MNHEY, CDR2 SMNVEV (reference sequence). This CDR3 is built from 14 residues. V shed 3 bases, J shed 3 bases, and the junction held 5 bases outside the gene matches. CDR3 DNA sequence: TGTGCCAGCAGTTTTACAGGGGCCTTCTACGAGCAGTACTTC. Its translation is CASSFTGAFYEQYF.

The chain is built from TRBV7-2 and TRBJ2-7; TRBD1 matches 7 bases. J was trimmed by 0 bases and V by 5 bases; bases with no gene match: 4. CDR3 length: 14 amino acids. Germline CDR1 SGHTA, CDR2 FQGNSA. This chain's CDR3 is CASSPDRNSYEQYF. CDR3 coding DNA: TGTGCCAGCAGCCCGGACAGGAACTCCTACGAGCAGTACTTC.